Following are 18 T cell receptor beta chains from one sample sequenced in a study of identical twins (dated by TCRdb to 2015 to 2016). Library creation used 5' RACE. TCRdb shows the sequencer as Illumina HiSeq 2000. TCRdb itself trimmed the public reads at Q25 with fastp, ran MiXCR and retained productive beta chains. Entries that share a CDR3 protein sequence are merged under the most common genes and DNA. This sample holds 250,000 or so distinct CDR3 sequences; 7.5% were observed only once. 5% to 6% of the sample comes from the top ten. These same data were also listed under a study on yellow fever vaccine responses in identical twins.

Sequencing was carried out using CD8+ T cells sorted from blood. These receptors were taken from a woman between 18 and 29 years old in good health.

This clonotype showed up many times. The rearrangement uses TRBV14 and TRBJ2-5, with 9 positions matching TRBD2. The CDR3 consists of 15 residues. V trimming: 0 bases; J trimming: 1 base; junction bases outside the gene matches: 0. Germline values: CDR1 SGHDN, CDR2 FVKESK. CDR3 loop: CASSQELAGQETQYF. The DNA of the CDR3 is TGTGCCAGCAGCCAAGAACTAGCGGGCCAAGAGACCCAGTACTTC. The full variable domain, completed using reference TRBV14 and TRBJ2-5, is EAGVTQFPSHSVIEKGQTVTLRCDPISGHDNLYWYRRVMGKEIKFLLHFVKESKQDESGMPNNRFLAERTGGTYSTLKVQPAELEDSGVYFCASSQELAGQETQYFGPGTRLLVL.

This clonotype was observed at least ten times. The J gene is TRBJ2-7, the V gene TRBV9; a possible D gene is TRBD2 (6 bases). The CDR3 runs 15 residues. CDR1 and CDR2 from the germline V gene are SGDLS and YYNGEE. Trimming removed 2 bases at V and 3 bases at J, with 15 bases between. This CDR3 is CASSVRSGTVYEQYF. The CDR3, as DNA: TGTGCCAGCAGCGTTCGATCCGGGACTGTCTACGAGCAGTACTTC.

In this sample, this clonotype turned up a few times. The J gene is TRBJ1-3, the V gene TRBV20-1, with D unclear. CDR3 length equals 14 residues. Trimming stripped 4 bases from V and 0 bases from J, with 10 bases between. The germline V gene has CDR1 DFQATT and CDR2 SNEGSKA (reference sequence). The CDR3 spells CSAIDGRSGNTIYF. For the CDR3, the DNA is TGCAGTGCTATCGACGGACGCTCTGGAAACACCATATATTTT.

In this sample, this clonotype turned up many times. This chain links TRBV5-1 with TRBJ2-3; TRBD2 might be the D (5 bases). Between the trimmed V and J ends, which lost 4 bases and 0 bases, there was a span of 12 bases. CDR3 length equals 15 residues. The germline V gene encodes CDR1 SGHRS and CDR2 YFSETQ. In DNA form, the CDR3 reads TGCGCCAGCAGCCCCGAAGCGGTTAGCACAGATACGCAGTATTTT. Protein sequence: CASSPEAVSTDTQYF.

This clonotype has just a few counts. V and J are TRBV6-4 and TRBJ2-1; TRBD2 aligns across 10 bases. Germline V gene data show CDR1 as MRHNA and CDR2 as SNTAGT. After removal of 0 bases from V and 3 bases from J, the junction contained 2 bases not matched to a gene. This CDR3 is built from 16 residues. The DNA of the CDR3 is TGTGCCAGCAGTGACTCTACTAGCGGGGACTACAATGAGCAGTTCTTC. Translated: CASSDSTSGDYNEQFF.

In this sample, this clonotype turned up many times. The rearrangement joins TRBV15 to TRBJ2-1, with D uncertain. Trimming shortened V by 7 bases and J by 5 bases, and 6 bases separated the two germline ends. Germline lookup yields CDR1 LNHNV and CDR2 YYDKDF (reference sequence). The CDR3 contains 11 residues. The CDR3 nucleotides are TGTGCCACCATCTCGGACAATGAGCAGTTCTTC. The encoded protein is CATISDNEQFF.

This chain uses TRBV28 with TRBJ2-7; the match to TRBD2 covers 11 bases. V lost 3 bases, J lost 7 bases, and 8 bases stayed unmatched. CDR1 MDHEN and CDR2 SYDVKM come from the germline V gene. The CDR3 totals 15 residues. DNA of the CDR3: TGTGCCAGCAGTTTGTTAGCGGGGGGGCCGAATGAGCAGTACGTC. Protein sequence: CASSLLAGGPNEQYV.

This chain links TRBV4-1 with TRBJ1-1; tentatively, D is TRBD1 (5 bases). Germline V gene sequence: CDR1 MGHRA, CDR2 YSYEKL. This CDR3 has 16 residues. V was trimmed by 1 base and J by 6 bases, leaving 18 bases between them. CDR3 nucleotide sequence: TGCGCCAGCAGCCAAGGAGGGGTAAGTCTCGGCGCTGAAGCTTTCTTT. Protein product: CASSQGGVSLGAEAFF.

This clonotype was seen a handful of times. The gene calls are TRBV20-1 and TRBJ2-3; D is perhaps TRBD1 or TRBD2 (5 bases each). Germline lookup yields CDR1 DFQATT and CDR2 SNEGSKA (reference sequence). CDR3 length: 14 residues. V was shortened by 3 bases and J by 2 bases, with 12 bases between the two germline ends. The CDR3 DNA is TGCAGTGCTAGCGGGACGAAGCTCACAGATACGCAGTATTTT. Its translation: CSASGTKLTDTQYF.

The chain has TRBV14 and TRBJ2-1, with 7 bases aligning to TRBD2. Germline CDR1 reads SGHDN; CDR2 reads FVKESK. The CDR3 covers 16 residues. J gave up 3 bases and V 2 bases, and 7 bases lay outside the gene matches. CDR3 loop: CASSQWRGMIYNEQFF. The CDR3 DNA reads as TGTGCCAGCAGCCAATGGCGGGGGATGATCTACAATGAGCAGTTCTTC.

In its sample, this clonotype was seen many times. The chain carries TRBV7-9 and TRBJ2-1; D is possibly TRBD1 or TRBD2 (6 bases each). The CDR3 spans 11 residues. Germline values: CDR1 SEHNR, CDR2 FQNEAQ (reference sequence). Trimming left V 8 bases short and J 9 bases short, with 11 bases between. CDR3 in DNA: TGTGCCAGCTGGGGGGCAGGTGAGCAGTTCTTC. It yields the protein CASWGAGEQFF.

Ten or more counts support this clonotype. The rearrangement uses TRBV12-3 or TRBV12-4 and TRBJ1-5; D not resolved. This CDR3 spans 13 amino acids. V lost 4 bases and J 3 bases, leaving 7 bases between the germline ends. Here the CDR3 DNA reads TGTGCCAGCAGTTCCGGGTCCAATCAGCCCCAGCATTTT. It codes for CASSSGSNQPQHF.

This clonotype was detected many times. This chain connects TRBV7-9 to TRBJ2-7; D is undetermined. This CDR3 is built from 13 residues. Germline assignment: CDR1 SEHNR and CDR2 FQNEAQ (reference sequence). The V and J ends lost 4 bases and 1 base respectively, with 8 bases between them. The CDR3, as DNA: TGTGCCAGCAGCTCGAGCGCTTCCTACGAGCAGTACGTC. Its protein is CASSSSASYEQYV.

The CDR3 region is CARGPAPGRGRTDTQYF. The CDR3 nucleotides are TGTGCCAGGGGCCCCGCGCCGGGACGGGGGAGGACAGATACGCAGTATTTT. The chain joins TRBV5-7 to TRBJ2-3, with D maybe TRBD2 (6 bases). TRBV5-7 is identified as an open reading frame with a role that is uncertain. The germline V and J ends were trimmed by 8 bases and 3 bases, with 25 bases remaining between them. This CDR3 has 17 residues.

The table lists this clonotype with many counts. The V call is TRBV7-7, the J call TRBJ2-1; 7 bases fit TRBD2. Germline loops: CDR1 SSHAT, CDR2 FNYEAQ (reference sequence). The CDR3 loop spans 12 amino acids. Losses at the gene ends were 2 bases for V and 9 bases for J; bases not matched to a gene: 1. The CDR3 DNA is TGTGCCAGCAGCTTACCGGGGGGTGAGCAGTTCTTC. It codes for CASSLPGGEQFF.

This clonotype was observed many times. The chain has TRBV20-1 and TRBJ2-1; D not certain. V lost 0 bases, J lost 10 bases, and 7 bases lay in between. The CDR3 has 11 residues. Germline V gene data show CDR1 as DFQATT and CDR2 as SNEGSKA (reference sequence). CDR3 protein: CSARDEAEQFF. The CDR3 nucleotides are TGCAGTGCTAGAGATGAGGCGGAGCAGTTCTTC.

This clonotype has just a few counts. This chain connects TRBV27 to TRBJ1-2; the match to TRBD1 covers 10 bases. Germline values: CDR1 MNHEY, CDR2 SMNVEV (reference sequence). The CDR3 is made up of 14 amino acids. The V gene end was trimmed by 5 bases and the J gene end by 8 bases; junction bases not matched to a gene: 8. In nucleotides, the CDR3 is TGTGCCAGCAGTCTAAAGACAGGGGGCAGAGGCTACACCTTC. Its translation is CASSLKTGGRGYTF.

This clonotype was detected ten times or more. CDR3 nucleotides: TGCAGTGCTAGAGTCAGGGGCCACGGCAATCAGCCCCAGCATTTT. It specifies CSARVRGHGNQPQHF. The chain has TRBV20-1 and TRBJ1-5, with a weak D call TRBD1 (6 bases). Trimming removed 1 base at V and 2 bases at J, with 12 bases between. CDR3 length: 15 amino acids. The germline V gene has CDR1 DFQATT and CDR2 SNEGSKA (reference sequence).